Presented here are 3 T cell receptor beta chains from one specimen sequenced in a study of cytotoxic CD8 clonotypes in ibrutinib-treated CLL. The repertoire was sequenced with immunoSEQ multiplex PCR; TCRdb's copy has only in-frame clones and lacks some. The table lists about 50,000 clones, 57% of them singletons. The source material was PBMCs, sampled after 24 months of ibrutinib treatment. All receptors come from a human donor with chronic lymphocytic leukemia.

The chain uses TRBV19 and TRBJ2-1, with 7 positions matching TRBD2. CDR1 is LNHDA, CDR2 SQIVND, per germline (reference sequence). The CDR3 consists of 16 residues. The junction had 15 bases not matched to a gene; V was cut back by 5 bases and J by 8 bases. The CDR3 DNA is TGTGCCAGTAGTCCCCCAGGGAGGGGTCTCTGGGATGAGCAGTTCTTC. The encoded protein is CASSPPGRGLWDEQFF. Variable domain in full (rest from reference TRBV19 and TRBJ2-1): DGGITQSPKYLFRKEGQNVTLSCEQNLNHDAMYWYRQDPGQGLRLIYYSQIVNDFQKGDIAEGYSVSREKKESFPLTVTSAQKNPTAFYLCASSPPGRGLWDEQFFGPGTRLTVL.

This sequence joins TRBV6-1 and TRBJ2-7; weak D call: TRBD2 (5 bases). Trimming took off 0 bases at V and 0 bases at J, with 18 bases between the two ends. Germline V gene lookup returns CDR1 MNHNS and CDR2 SASEGT. This CDR3 spans 18 amino acids. The CDR3 reads CASSEAPHTAGVSYEQYF. Here the CDR3 DNA reads TGTGCCAGCAGTGAAGCGCCACACACTGCCGGGGTCTCCTACGAGCAGTACTTC.

In DNA form, the CDR3 reads TGCGCCAGCAGCCAAGATCAGGGGGGGCGGAACACTGAAGCTTTCTTT. Encoded protein: CASSQDQGGRNTEAFF. The chain uses TRBV4-1 and TRBJ1-1, with 7 bases fitting TRBD1. The germline gives CDR1 MGHRA, CDR2 YSYEKL. The junction had 5 bases not matched to a gene; V was cut back by 0 bases and J by 1 base. This CDR3 is built from 16 residues.